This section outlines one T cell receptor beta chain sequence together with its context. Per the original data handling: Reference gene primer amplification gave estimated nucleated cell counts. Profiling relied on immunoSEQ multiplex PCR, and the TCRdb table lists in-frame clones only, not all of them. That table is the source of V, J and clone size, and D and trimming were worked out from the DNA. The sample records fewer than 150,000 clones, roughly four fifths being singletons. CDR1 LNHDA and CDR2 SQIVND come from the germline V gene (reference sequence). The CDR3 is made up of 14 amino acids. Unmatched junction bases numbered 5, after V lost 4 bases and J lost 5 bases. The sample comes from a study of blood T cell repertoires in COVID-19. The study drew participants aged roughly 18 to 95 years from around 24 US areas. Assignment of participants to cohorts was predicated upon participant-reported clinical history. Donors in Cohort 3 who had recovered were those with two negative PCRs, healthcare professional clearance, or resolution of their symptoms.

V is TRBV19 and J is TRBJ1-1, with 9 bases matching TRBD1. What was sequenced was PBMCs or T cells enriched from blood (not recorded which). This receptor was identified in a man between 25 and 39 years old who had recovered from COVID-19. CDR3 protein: CASSTTGGSTEAFF. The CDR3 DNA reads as TGTGCCAGTAGTACTACAGGGGGCAGTACTGAAGCTTTCTTT.